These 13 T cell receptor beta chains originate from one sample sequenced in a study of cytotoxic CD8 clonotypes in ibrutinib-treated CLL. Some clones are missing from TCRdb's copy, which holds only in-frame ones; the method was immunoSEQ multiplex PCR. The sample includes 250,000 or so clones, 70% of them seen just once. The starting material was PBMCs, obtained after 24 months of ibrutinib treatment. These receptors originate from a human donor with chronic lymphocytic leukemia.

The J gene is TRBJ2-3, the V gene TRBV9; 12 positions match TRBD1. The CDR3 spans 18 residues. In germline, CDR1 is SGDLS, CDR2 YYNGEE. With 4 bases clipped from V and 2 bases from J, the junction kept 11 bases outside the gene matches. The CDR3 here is CASSFRDRGRLPTDTQYF. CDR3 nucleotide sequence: TGTGCCAGCAGCTTCCGGGACAGGGGGCGACTTCCCACAGATACGCAGTATTTT.

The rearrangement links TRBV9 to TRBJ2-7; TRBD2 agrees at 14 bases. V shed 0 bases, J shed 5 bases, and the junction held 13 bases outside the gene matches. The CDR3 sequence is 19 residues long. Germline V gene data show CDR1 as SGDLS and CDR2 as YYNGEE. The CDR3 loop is CASSVDGTSGSNGIDEQYF. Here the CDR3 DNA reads TGTGCCAGCAGCGTAGATGGGACTAGCGGGAGTAATGGGATTGACGAGCAGTACTTC.

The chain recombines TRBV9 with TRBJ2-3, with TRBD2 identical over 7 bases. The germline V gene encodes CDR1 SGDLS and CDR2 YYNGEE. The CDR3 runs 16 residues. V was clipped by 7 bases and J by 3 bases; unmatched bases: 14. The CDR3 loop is CASSPGRGGSTDTQYF. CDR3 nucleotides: TGTGCCAGCTCCCCTGGGAGGGGTGGGAGTACAGATACGCAGTATTTT. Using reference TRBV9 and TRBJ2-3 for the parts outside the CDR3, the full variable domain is DSGVTQTPKHLITATGQRVTLRCSPRSGDLSVYWYQQSLDQGLQFLIQYYNGEERAKGNILERFSAQQFPDLHSELNLSSLELGDSALYFCASSPGRGGSTDTQYFGPGTRLTVL.

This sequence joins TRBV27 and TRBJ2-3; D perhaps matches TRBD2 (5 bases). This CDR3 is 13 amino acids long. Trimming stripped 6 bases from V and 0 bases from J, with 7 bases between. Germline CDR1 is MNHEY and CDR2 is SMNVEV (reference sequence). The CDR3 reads CASRGGSTDTQYF. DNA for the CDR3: TGTGCCAGCAGGGGCGGGAGCACAGATACGCAGTATTTT.

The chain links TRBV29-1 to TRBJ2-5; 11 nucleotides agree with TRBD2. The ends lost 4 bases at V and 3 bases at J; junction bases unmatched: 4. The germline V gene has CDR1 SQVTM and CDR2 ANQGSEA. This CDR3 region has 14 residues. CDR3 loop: CSVAPGLAEETQYF. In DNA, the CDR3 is TGCAGCGTTGCCCCGGGACTAGCGGAAGAGACCCAGTACTTC.

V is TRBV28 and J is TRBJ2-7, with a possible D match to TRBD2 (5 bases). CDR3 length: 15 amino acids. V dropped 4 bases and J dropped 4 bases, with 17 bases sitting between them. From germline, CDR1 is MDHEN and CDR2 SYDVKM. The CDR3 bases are TGTGCCAGCAGTTACCCCGGGGTCGTAGAGTACGAGCAGTACTTC. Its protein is CASSYPGVVEYEQYF.

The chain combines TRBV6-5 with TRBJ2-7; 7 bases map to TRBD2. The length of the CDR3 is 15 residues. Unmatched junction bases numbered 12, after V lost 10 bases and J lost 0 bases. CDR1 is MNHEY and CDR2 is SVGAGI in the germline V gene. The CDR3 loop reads CATTDRGSPSYEQYF. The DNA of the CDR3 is TGTGCCACTACCGACCGCGGGAGCCCCTCCTACGAGCAGTACTTC.

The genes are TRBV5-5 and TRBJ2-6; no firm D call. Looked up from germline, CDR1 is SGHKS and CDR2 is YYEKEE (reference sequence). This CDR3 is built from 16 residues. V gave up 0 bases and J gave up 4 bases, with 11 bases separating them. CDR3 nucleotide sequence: TGTGCCAGCAGCTTGGAAGGCCTCACCGGGGCCAACGTCCTGACTTTC. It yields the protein CASSLEGLTGANVLTF.

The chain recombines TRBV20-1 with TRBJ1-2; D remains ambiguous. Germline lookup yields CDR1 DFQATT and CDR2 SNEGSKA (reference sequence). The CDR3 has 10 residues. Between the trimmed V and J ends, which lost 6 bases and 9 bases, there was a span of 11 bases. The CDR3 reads CSAPGMSYTF. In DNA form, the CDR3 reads TGCAGTGCCCCTGGGATGAGCTACACCTTC.

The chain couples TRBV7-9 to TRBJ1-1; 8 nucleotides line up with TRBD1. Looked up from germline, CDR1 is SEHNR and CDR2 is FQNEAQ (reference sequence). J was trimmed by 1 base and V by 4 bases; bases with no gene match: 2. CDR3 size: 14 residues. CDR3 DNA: TGTGCCAGCAGCTCCGGGACAGGGAACACTGAAGCTTTCTTT. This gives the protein CASSSGTGNTEAFF.

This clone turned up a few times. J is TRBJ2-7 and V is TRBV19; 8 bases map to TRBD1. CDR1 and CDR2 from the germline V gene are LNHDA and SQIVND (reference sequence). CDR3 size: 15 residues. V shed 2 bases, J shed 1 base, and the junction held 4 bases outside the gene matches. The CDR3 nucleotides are TGTGCCAGTAGTATAAGTACAGGGGGATCCTACGAGCAGTACTTC. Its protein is CASSISTGGSYEQYF.

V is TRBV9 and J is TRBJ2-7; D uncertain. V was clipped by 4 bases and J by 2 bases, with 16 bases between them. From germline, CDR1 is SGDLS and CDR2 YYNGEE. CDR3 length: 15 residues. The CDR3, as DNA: TGTGCCAGCAGCTACTCCCGAAGTGGCACCTACGAGCAGTACTTC. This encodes CASSYSRSGTYEQYF. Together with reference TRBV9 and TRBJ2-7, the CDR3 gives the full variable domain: DSGVTQTPKHLITATGQRVTLRCSPRSGDLSVYWYQQSLDQGLQFLIQYYNGEERAKGNILERFSAQQFPDLHSELNLSSLELGDSALYFCASSYSRSGTYEQYFGPGTRLTVT.

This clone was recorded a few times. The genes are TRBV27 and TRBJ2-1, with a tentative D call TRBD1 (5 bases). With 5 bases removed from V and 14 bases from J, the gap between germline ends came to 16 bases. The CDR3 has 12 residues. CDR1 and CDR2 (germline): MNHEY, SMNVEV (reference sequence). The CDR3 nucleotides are TGTGCCAGCAGTCCCTTGGTTGGGGCTGAGTTCTTC. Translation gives CASSPLVGAEFF.